A single sample is the source of the 24 T cell receptor beta chains below, sequenced in a study of identical twins. TCRdb used MiXCR to reprocess the 5' RACE reads, holding one entry per CDR3 protein. This table has approximately 890,000 distinct CDR3 sequences, 10% to 15% appearing once. These same data were also listed under a study on yellow fever vaccine responses in identical twins.

Sequencing used PBMCs. The receptor source for this set is a woman younger than 30 in good health.

The chain uses TRBV29-1 and TRBJ2-1, with D unresolved. Trimming removed 0 bases from V and 4 bases from J, with 7 bases in between. CDR3 size: 13 residues. CDR1 is SQVTM and CDR2 is ANQGSEA in the germline V gene. CDR3 in DNA: TGCAGCGTTGAAGACCGGCGGTACAATGAGCAGTTCTTC. Encoded protein: CSVEDRRYNEQFF.

This clonotype was seen a handful of times. The chain employs TRBV4-1 and TRBJ2-3; 8 nucleotides agree with TRBD2. CDR3 size: 16 residues. Per the germline V gene, CDR1 is MGHRA and CDR2 is YSYEKL. J lost 0 bases, V lost 4 bases, and 6 bases had no gene match. The CDR3 protein is CASSPRTGGSTDTQYF. The CDR3 DNA follows: TGCGCCAGCAGCCCTCGGACGGGGGGGAGCACAGATACGCAGTATTTT.

This clonotype was recorded at least ten times. The rearrangement uses TRBV24-1 and TRBJ1-2; D remains ambiguous. Trimming shortened V by 3 bases and J by 2 bases, and 3 bases separated the two germline ends. Germline V gene data show CDR1 as KGHDR and CDR2 as SFDVKD. The CDR3 spans 12 residues. The CDR3 DNA is TGTGCCACCAGTGATCCCAACTATGGCTACACCTTC. Translating gives CATSDPNYGYTF.

The table lists this clonotype with many counts. The chain has TRBV12-3 or TRBV12-4 and TRBJ2-1; D unresolved. The CDR3 covers 13 residues. V lost 3 bases and J lost 9, with 12 bases in between. CDR3 sequence: CASSFRSLGEQFF. CDR3 nucleotide sequence: TGTGCCAGCAGTTTTCGTTCCCTCGGTGAGCAGTTCTTC.

V is TRBV7-9 and J is TRBJ2-5, with D uncertain. This CDR3 is 14 amino acids long. The V end was cut by 1 base, the J end by 5 bases, with 11 bases between. CDR1 is SEHNR and CDR2 is FQNEAQ in the germline V gene (reference sequence). Here the CDR3 DNA reads TGTGCCAGCAGCTTAGACGACTGGCCGGAGACCCAGTACTTC. It encodes CASSLDDWPETQYF. The complete variable domain, with remaining parts taken from reference TRBV7-9 and TRBJ2-5, reads DTGVSQNPRHKITKRGQNVTFRCDPISEHNRLYWYRQTLGQGPEFLTYFQNEAQLEKSRLLSDRFSAERPKGSFSTLEIQRTEQGDSAMYLCASSLDDWPETQYFGPGTRLLVL.

In its sample, this clonotype was seen many times. The chain is built from TRBV24-1 and TRBJ2-4; no firm D call. Looked up from germline, CDR1 is KGHDR and CDR2 is SFDVKD. The CDR3 has 15 amino acids. Trimming removed 5 bases from V and 0 bases from J, with 10 bases in between. The CDR3 reads CATSVDELAKNIQYF. The DNA of the CDR3 is TGTGCCACCAGTGTCGACGAGCTAGCCAAAAACATTCAGTACTTC.

This clonotype was counted between two and nine times. The V gene is TRBV12-3 or TRBV12-4, the J gene TRBJ1-2; no firm D call. Trimming pared 4 bases from V and 3 bases from J, leaving 15 bases between. The CDR3 length is 15 residues. CDR3 sequence (DNA): TGTGCCAGCAGTTCCAACGCCCTGACTGACTATGGCTACACCTTC. It yields the protein CASSSNALTDYGYTF.

This clonotype was picked up a small number of times. The genes are TRBV7-6 and TRBJ2-2; 13 positions agree with TRBD2. Trimming at V came to 6 bases and at J to 4 bases, leaving 5 bases not matched to a gene. This CDR3 has 16 residues. Germline loops: CDR1 SGHVS, CDR2 FNYEAQ. This CDR3 reads CASSSRTSGSTGELFF. The CDR3 DNA reads as TGTGCCAGCAGTTCCCGGACTAGCGGGAGCACCGGGGAGCTGTTTTTT.

This clonotype was counted only a few times. This chain links TRBV5-1 with TRBJ2-2, with a tentative D call TRBD2 (5 bases). The CDR3 extends over 18 amino acids. Germline V gene data show CDR1 as SGHRS and CDR2 as YFSETQ. V was trimmed by 1 base and J by 5 bases, leaving 21 bases between them. Here the CDR3 reads CASSLNIRGLLSTGELFF. DNA for the CDR3: TGCGCCAGCAGCTTGAACATCCGTGGACTTCTATCGACCGGGGAGCTGTTTTTT.

This clonotype was observed a handful of times. This chain joins TRBV5-1 and TRBJ2-1; TRBD1 matches at 9 bases. Germline V lookup: CDR1 SGHRS, CDR2 YFSETQ. The V gene end was trimmed by 0 bases and the J gene end by 8 bases; junction bases not matched to a gene: 9. The CDR3 extends over 16 amino acids. The CDR3 is CASSLAFGQGIDEQFF. The CDR3 DNA reads TGCGCCAGCAGCTTGGCGTTTGGACAGGGGATCGATGAGCAGTTCTTC. Complete variable domain (other parts from reference TRBV5-1 and TRBJ2-1): KAGVTQTPRYLIKTRGQQVTLSCSPISGHRSVSWYQQTPGQGLQFLFEYFSETQRNKGNFPGRFSGRQFSNSRSEMNVSTLELGDSALYLCASSLAFGQGIDEQFFGPGTRLTVL.

This clonotype was detected a few times. V usage is TRBV7-9 and J usage is TRBJ1-5; D is uncertain. Germline lookup yields CDR1 SEHNR and CDR2 FQNEAQ (reference sequence). CDR3 size: 14 residues. Deletions cut 1 base from V and 4 bases from J, with 8 bases between. CDR3 sequence reads: CASSLVGENQPQHF. In nucleotides, the CDR3 is TGTGCCAGCAGCTTAGTCGGGGAGAATCAGCCCCAGCATTTT.

This clonotype was found a few times. V usage is TRBV7-2 and J usage is TRBJ1-5; TRBD1 agrees at 7 bases. CDR1 is SGHTA and CDR2 is FQGNSA in the germline V gene. J was trimmed by 12 bases and V by 5 bases; bases with no gene match: 4. CDR3 length equals 11 residues. CDR3 sequence reads: CASSHRDSQHF. CDR3 nucleotides: TGTGCCAGCAGCCACCGGGACAGCCAGCATTTT.

This clonotype was seen a handful of times. The DNA for the CDR3 is TGTGCCAGCAGTTTACGGACGGGAGTAACAGATACGCAGTATTTT. It codes for CASSLRTGVTDTQYF. The V and J genes are TRBV12-3 or TRBV12-4 and TRBJ2-3, with a possible D match to TRBD2 (6 bases). The CDR3 spans 15 residues. Deletions cut 2 bases from V and 3 bases from J, with 12 bases between.

J is TRBJ2-3 and V is TRBV7-2; TRBD2 agrees at 11 bases. With V trimmed by 5 bases and J by 2 bases, 6 bases remained unmatched. CDR1 and CDR2 (germline): SGHTA, FQGNSA. The CDR3 is made up of 16 amino acids. CDR3 in amino acids: CASSTRLAGPTDTQYF. In DNA form, the CDR3 reads TGTGCCAGCAGCACCCGACTAGCGGGACCCACAGATACGCAGTATTTT.

V gene TRBV5-5 combines with J gene TRBJ2-1, with 10 bases that match TRBD2. There are 15 residues in the CDR3. Germline lookup yields CDR1 SGHKS and CDR2 YYEKEE (reference sequence). The J segment lost 4 bases and the V segment lost 5 bases, leaving 6 bases of the junction unmatched. Here the CDR3 reads CASREGAGGYNEQFF. CDR3 sequence (DNA): TGTGCCAGCAGAGAGGGAGCGGGAGGGTACAATGAGCAGTTCTTC.

This clonotype was counted at least ten times. This sequence joins TRBV10-2 and TRBJ2-5; 9 bases fit TRBD2. This CDR3 contains 15 residues. The junction had 3 bases not matched to a gene; V was cut back by 3 bases and J by 1 base. CDR1 is WSHSY, CDR2 SAAADI, per germline. The CDR3 DNA reads TGCGCCAGCAGTGATTTAGCGGGGGCCCAAGAGACCCAGTACTTC. Translated: CASSDLAGAQETQYF.

The rearrangement links TRBV29-1 to TRBJ2-2; the match to TRBD2 covers 7 bases. Per germline, CDR1 SQVTM and CDR2 ANQGSEA. V trimming: 7 bases; J trimming: 3 bases; junction bases outside the gene matches: 14. The CDR3 is 16 amino acids. For the CDR3, the DNA is TGCAGCGCCCGTCGTTGGGGAGGGACCGACACCGGGGAGCTGTTTTTT. Protein sequence: CSARRWGGTDTGELFF.

This clonotype was seen a handful of times. The chain combines TRBV4-1 with TRBJ1-1; 11 nucleotides agree with TRBD1. Germline V gives CDR1 MGHRA, CDR2 YSYEKL. The CDR3 sequence is 16 residues long. The J segment lost 3 bases and the V segment lost 5 bases, leaving 8 bases of the junction unmatched. The CDR3 is CASSTRTGGPYTEAFF. The CDR3 coding sequence is TGCGCCAGCAGCACCCGGACAGGGGGCCCGTACACTGAAGCTTTCTTT.

The genes are TRBV20-1 and TRBJ2-1; 9 bases are a match to TRBD1. Trimming removed 1 base from V and 6 bases from J; junction bases left unmatched: 13. Germline CDR1 and CDR2: DFQATT and SNEGSKA (reference sequence). There are 17 residues in the CDR3. CDR3 residues: CSARVPVGTGLGNEQFF. CDR3 coding DNA: TGCAGTGCTAGAGTACCTGTCGGGACAGGGTTAGGCAATGAGCAGTTCTTC.

The chain employs TRBV7-9 and TRBJ2-2, with D possibly being TRBD1 or TRBD2 (6 bases each). The CDR3 is 17 amino acids. The ends were cut back, 5 bases at V and 3 bases at J, with 19 bases in the middle. Germline assignment: CDR1 SEHNR and CDR2 FQNEAQ (reference sequence). The chain's CDR3 is CASSPRIRGPYTGELFF. The CDR3 DNA reads as TGTGCCAGCAGCCCGCGCATTCGGGGGCCGTACACCGGGGAGCTGTTTTTT.

This clonotype appeared a single time. The J gene is TRBJ2-3, the V gene TRBV2; 10 nucleotides line up with TRBD1. CDR3 length: 14 amino acids. J lost 5 bases, V lost 5 bases, and 4 bases had no gene match. Germline CDR1 and CDR2: SNHLY and FYNNEI. CDR3 region: CASSRQGAEDTQYF. The CDR3 bases are TGTGCCAGCAGTCGACAGGGGGCTGAAGATACGCAGTATTTT.

This CDR3 is CASSLLTTSYNEQFF. CDR3 in DNA: TGTGCCAGCAGTTTATTGACAACCTCCTACAATGAGCAGTTCTTC. The chain combines TRBV12-3 or TRBV12-4 with TRBJ2-1; D is unclear. The CDR3 loop spans 15 amino acids. V was pared by 2 bases and J by 0 bases, with 8 bases between.

Only a few counts were recorded for this clonotype. The chain couples TRBV10-3 to TRBJ2-1; D call uncertain. The CDR3 is made up of 11 amino acids. Germline values: CDR1 ENHRY, CDR2 SYGVKD. Trimming took 6 bases from V and 6 from J, leaving 6 bases between them. The CDR3 loop reads CAISNANEQFF. Here the CDR3 DNA reads TGTGCCATCAGCAACGCCAATGAGCAGTTCTTC.

This clonotype has a handful of counts. The gene calls are TRBV12-3 or TRBV12-4 and TRBJ1-5, with D perhaps TRBD1 (5 bases). Trimming pared 7 bases from V and 3 bases from J, leaving 13 bases between. The CDR3 covers 14 residues. The CDR3 here is CASTQGSANQPQHF. The CDR3 DNA reads as TGTGCCAGCACCCAGGGATCTGCCAATCAGCCCCAGCATTTT.